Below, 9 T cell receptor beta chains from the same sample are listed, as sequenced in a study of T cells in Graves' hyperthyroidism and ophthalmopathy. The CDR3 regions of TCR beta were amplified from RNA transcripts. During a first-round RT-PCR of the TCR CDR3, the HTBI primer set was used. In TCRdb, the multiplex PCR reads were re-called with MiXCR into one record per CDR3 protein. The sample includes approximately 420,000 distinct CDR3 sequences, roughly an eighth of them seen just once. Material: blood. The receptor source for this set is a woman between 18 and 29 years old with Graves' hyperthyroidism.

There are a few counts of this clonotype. The CDR3, as DNA: TGTGCCAGCAGCCCTACACTAGCTCACGAGCAGTACTTC. Its translation is CASSPTLAHEQYF. J is TRBJ2-7 and V is TRBV9; the D gene is possibly TRBD2 (6 bases). Deletions cut 4 bases from V and 5 bases from J, with 13 bases between. This CDR3 contains 13 residues. The V gene's germline CDR1 is SGDLS and CDR2 YYNGEE.

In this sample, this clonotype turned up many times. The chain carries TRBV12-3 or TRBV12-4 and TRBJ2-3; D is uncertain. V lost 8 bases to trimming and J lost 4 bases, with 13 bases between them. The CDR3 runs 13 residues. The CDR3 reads CASAPPGPDTQYF. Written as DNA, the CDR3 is TGTGCCAGCGCCCCCCCGGGCCCAGATACGCAGTATTTT.

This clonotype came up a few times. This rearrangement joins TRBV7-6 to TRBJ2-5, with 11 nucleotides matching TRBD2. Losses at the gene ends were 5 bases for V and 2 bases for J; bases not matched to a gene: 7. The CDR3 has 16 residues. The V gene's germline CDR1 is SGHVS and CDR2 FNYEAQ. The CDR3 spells CASSVSSGRYQETQYF. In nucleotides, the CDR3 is TGTGCCAGCAGCGTCTCTAGCGGGAGGTATCAAGAGACCCAGTACTTC.

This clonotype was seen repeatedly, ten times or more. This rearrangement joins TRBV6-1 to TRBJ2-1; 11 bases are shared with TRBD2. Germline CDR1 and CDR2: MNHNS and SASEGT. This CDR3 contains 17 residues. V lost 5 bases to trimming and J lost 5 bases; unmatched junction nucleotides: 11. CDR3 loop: CASSSNHGTSGNNEQFF. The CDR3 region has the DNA TGTGCCAGCAGTTCGAACCATGGGACTAGCGGTAACAATGAGCAGTTCTTC.

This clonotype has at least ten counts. This CDR3 is CASSYAGDHSNEQFF. DNA of the CDR3: TGCGCCAGCAGCTACGCGGGAGACCATTCCAATGAGCAGTTCTTC. The V call is TRBV5-1, the J call TRBJ2-1; 7 bases are a match to TRBD2. V gave up 3 bases and J gave up 6 bases; unmatched junction bases: 9. Germline assignment: CDR1 SGHRS and CDR2 YFSETQ. The CDR3 has 15 amino acids.

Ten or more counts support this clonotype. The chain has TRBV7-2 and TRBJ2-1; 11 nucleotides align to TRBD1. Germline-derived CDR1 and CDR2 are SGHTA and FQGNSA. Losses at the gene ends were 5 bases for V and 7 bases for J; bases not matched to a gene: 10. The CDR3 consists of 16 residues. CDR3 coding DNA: TGTGCCAGCAGCCCTCAAGAAGGACAGGGGGCTAATGAGCAGTTCTTC. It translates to CASSPQEGQGANEQFF.

This CDR3 is CASSARTSGSILTGELFF. For the CDR3, the DNA is TGTGCCAGCAGCGCGAGAACTAGCGGGAGCATTCTTACCGGGGAGCTGTTTTTT. The gene calls are TRBV9 and TRBJ2-2, with 11 bases matching TRBD2. J lost 5 bases, V lost 3 bases, and 12 bases had no gene match. CDR1 is SGDLS and CDR2 is YYNGEE in the germline V gene. The CDR3 totals 18 residues.

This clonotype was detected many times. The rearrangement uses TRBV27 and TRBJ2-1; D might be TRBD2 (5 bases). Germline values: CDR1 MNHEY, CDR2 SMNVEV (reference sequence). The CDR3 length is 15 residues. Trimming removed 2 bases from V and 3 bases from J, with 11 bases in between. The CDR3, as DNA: TGTGCCAGCAGTTTAGCGGAGGAGCTCTACAATGAGCAGTTCTTC. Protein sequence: CASSLAEELYNEQFF.

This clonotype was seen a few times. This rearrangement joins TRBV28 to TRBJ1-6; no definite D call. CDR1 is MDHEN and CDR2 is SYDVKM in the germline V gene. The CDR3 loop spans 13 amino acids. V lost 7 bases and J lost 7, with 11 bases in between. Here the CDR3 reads CASIGSVNSPLHF. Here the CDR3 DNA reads TGTGCCAGCATCGGCTCGGTGAATTCACCCCTCCACTTT. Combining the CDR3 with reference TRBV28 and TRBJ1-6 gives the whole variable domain DVKVTQSSRYLVKRTGEKVFLECVQDMDHENMFWYRQDPGLGLRLIYFSYDVKMKEKGDIPEGYSVSREKKERFSLILESASTNQTSMYLCASIGSVNSPLHFGNGTRLTVT.